The 20 T cell receptor beta chains below come from one sample, sequenced in a study of cytomegalovirus exposure and HLA in healthy donors. The PCR used 60 Vbeta and 13 Jbeta primers. This table comes from immunoSEQ multiplex PCR, and its TCRdb copy is limited to in-frame clones, with some not included. The sample records 80,000 to 130,000 clones, about four fifths being singletons. The sequenced material came from PBMCs. Receptors originate from a female donor in good health and CMV-seropositive.

This chain joins TRBV9 and TRBJ2-6, with a tentative D call TRBD1 (5 bases). Per the germline V gene, CDR1 is SGDLS and CDR2 is YYNGEE. This CDR3 is built from 16 residues. Trimming removed 3 bases at V and 2 bases at J, with 12 bases between. The CDR3 is CASSARDSPGANVLTF. CDR3 nucleotides: TGTGCCAGCAGCGCCAGGGATAGCCCTGGGGCCAACGTCCTGACTTTC.

This chain links TRBV5-1 with TRBJ1-2, with 9 bases aligning to TRBD1. This CDR3 has 13 amino acids. V dropped 2 bases and J dropped 7; count of bases not matched to a gene: 3. Germline-derived CDR1 and CDR2 are SGHRS and YFSETQ. CDR3 protein: CASSLTGGPGYTF. In nucleotides, the CDR3 is TGCGCCAGCAGCTTAACAGGGGGCCCTGGCTACACCTTC. The whole variable domain, filled in from reference TRBV5-1 and TRBJ1-2, reads KAGVTQTPRYLIKTRGQQVTLSCSPISGHRSVSWYQQTPGQGLQFLFEYFSETQRNKGNFPGRFSGRQFSNSRSEMNVSTLELGDSALYLCASSLTGGPGYTFGSGTRLTVV.

The chain employs TRBV5-6 and TRBJ1-4, with D unclear. Trimming stripped 4 bases from V and 6 bases from J, with 16 bases between. The germline V gene encodes CDR1 SGHDT and CDR2 YYEEEE. This CDR3 contains 15 residues. The CDR3 protein is CASSRRRVADEKLFF. CDR3 DNA: TGTGCCAGCAGCCGTCGGAGGGTGGCCGATGAAAAACTGTTTTTT. The entire variable domain, with the rest obtained from reference TRBV5-6 and TRBJ1-4, is as follows: DAGVTQSPTHLIKTRGQQVTLRCSPKSGHDTVSWYQQALGQGPQFIFQYYEEEERQRGNFPDRFSGHQFPNYSSELNVNALLLGDSALYLCASSRRRVADEKLFFGSGTQLSVL.

The V call is TRBV10-2, the J call TRBJ2-7, with D unresolved. Germline V gives CDR1 WSHSY, CDR2 SAAADI. Trimming pared 3 bases from V and 0 bases from J, leaving 12 bases between. The CDR3 spans 15 residues. CDR3 nucleotide sequence: TGCGCCAGCAGTGATTCGGCACGGAGCTCCTACGAGCAGTACTTC. Translation: CASSDSARSSYEQYF.

This chain joins TRBV2 and TRBJ1-4; D is possibly TRBD1 (5 bases). V lost 5 bases and J lost 4, with 11 bases in between. Germline V gene data show CDR1 as SNHLY and CDR2 as FYNNEI. The CDR3 length is 14 residues. CDR3 region: CASSRGHRNEKLFF. The CDR3 DNA is TGTGCCAGCAGTCGCGGACACCGTAATGAAAAACTGTTTTTT. Combining the CDR3 with reference TRBV2 and TRBJ1-4 gives the whole variable domain EPEVTQTPSHQVTQMGQEVILRCVPISNHLYFYWYRQILGQKVEFLVSFYNNEISEKSEIFDDQFSVERPDGSNFTLKIRSTKLEDSAMYFCASSRGHRNEKLFFGSGTQLSVL.

The chain combines TRBV7-9 with TRBJ1-1; 7 bases line up with TRBD1. V was pared by 5 bases and J by 1 base, with 4 bases of the junction left unmatched. This CDR3 contains 14 residues. The germline V gene encodes CDR1 SEHNR and CDR2 FQNEAQ (reference sequence). CDR3 nucleotide sequence: TGTGCCAGCAGCGAGGGACAGCAGAACACTGAAGCTTTCTTT. Translation gives CASSEGQQNTEAFF.

This clone was observed a single time. This chain links TRBV7-2 with TRBJ1-5; D is undetermined. The germline gives CDR1 SGHTA, CDR2 FQGNSA. CDR3 length: 15 amino acids. V dropped 4 bases and J dropped 0 bases, with 10 bases sitting between them. The CDR3, as DNA: TGTGCCAGCAGCTCAGGCAGAAATAGCAATCAGCCCCAGCATTTT. Its translation: CASSSGRNSNQPQHF.

This sequence joins TRBV5-6 and TRBJ2-1; D unclear. The germline gives CDR1 SGHDT, CDR2 YYEEEE. This CDR3 has 11 residues. Trimming pared 4 bases from V and 8 bases from J, leaving 7 bases between. As DNA, the CDR3 is TGTGCCAGCAGCCGCAACTATGAGCAGTTCTTC. It yields the protein CASSRNYEQFF.

The rearrangement links TRBV5-5 to TRBJ1-4; 8 nucleotides agree with TRBD1. Per germline, CDR1 SGHKS and CDR2 YYEKEE (reference sequence). This CDR3 spans 17 amino acids. V lost 0 bases and J lost 1; bases outside the gene matches: 5. CDR3 residues: CASSLVGQGRTNEKLFF. The DNA for the CDR3 is TGTGCCAGCAGCTTGGTAGGACAGGGTAGAACTAATGAAAAACTGTTTTTT.

This chain uses TRBV2 with TRBJ1-5, with no clear D. Germline V CDR1 and CDR2: SNHLY, FYNNEI. The CDR3 totals 14 residues. V lost 4 bases and J lost 9, with 16 bases in between. CDR3 sequence (DNA): TGTGCCAGCAGTGTGTCCGGGTTGGGTTTGCCCCAGCATTTT. Translation: CASSVSGLGLPQHF.

The chain has TRBV19 and TRBJ2-6; 7 bases are a match to TRBD1. Unmatched junction bases numbered 12, after V lost 7 bases and J lost 0 bases. The CDR3 length is 18 residues. Germline loops: CDR1 LNHDA, CDR2 SQIVND (reference sequence). CDR3 DNA sequence: TGTGCCAGTACTCTCCGGACAGGTTCACTCTCTGGGGCCAACGTCCTGACTTTC. Translation gives CASTLRTGSLSGANVLTF.

The rearrangement uses TRBV11-2 and TRBJ2-1, with TRBD2 matching 16 bases. The CDR3 spans 19 residues. V lost 1 base and J lost 3; bases outside the gene matches: 6. Germline CDR1 is SGHAT and CDR2 is FQNNGV. The CDR3 coding sequence is TGTGCCAGCAGCTTAGTGGGACTAGCGGGGGGGACCCGCTACAATGAGCAGTTCTTC. This gives the protein CASSLVGLAGGTRYNEQFF.

This clone occurred once. The chain carries TRBV18 and TRBJ2-2, with D unresolved. Between the trimmed V and J ends, which lost 1 base and 4 bases, there was a span of 4 bases. Germline CDR1 KGHSH, CDR2 LQKENI. The CDR3 extends over 13 amino acids. The CDR3 nucleotides are TGTGCCAGCTCACCACTTATCACCGGGGAGCTGTTTTTT. It codes for CASSPLITGELFF.

The V call is TRBV9, the J call TRBJ1-5, with D possibly TRBD1 on 5 matching bases. V was shortened by 4 bases and J by 4 bases, with 15 bases between the two germline ends. Germline V CDR1 and CDR2: SGDLS, YYNGEE. This CDR3 has 15 residues. The CDR3 nucleotides are TGTGCCAGCAGCCCGAGGGGTGGGAGGAATCAGCCCCAGCATTTT. Translation gives CASSPRGGRNQPQHF. The full variable domain, its missing parts supplied by reference TRBV9 and TRBJ1-5, is DSGVTQTPKHLITATGQRVTLRCSPRSGDLSVYWYQQSLDQGLQFLIQYYNGEERAKGNILERFSAQQFPDLHSELNLSSLELGDSALYFCASSPRGGRNQPQHFGDGTRLSIL.

In this sample, this clone turned up a few times. This chain joins TRBV5-1 and TRBJ2-7; 12 nucleotides agree with TRBD1. Germline V gene data show CDR1 as SGHRS and CDR2 as YFSETQ. The CDR3 loop spans 18 amino acids. V lost 3 bases, J lost 0 bases, and 10 bases stayed unmatched. DNA for the CDR3: TGCGCCAGCAGCTGGGGGGGACAGGGGGCCACAAGCTCCTACGAGCAGTACTTC. Translated, it gives CASSWGGQGATSSYEQYF.

This clone has just one count. The chain couples TRBV19 to TRBJ2-1; TRBD2 agrees at 16 bases. The ends lost 5 bases at V and 15 bases at J; junction bases unmatched: 7. Germline CDR1 LNHDA, CDR2 SQIVND (reference sequence). This CDR3 contains 14 residues. CDR3 nucleotides: TGTGCCAGTAGTTACGGGACTAGCGGGGGGGGTTGGTTCTTC. Protein: CASSYGTSGGGWFF.

The chain employs TRBV29-1 and TRBJ1-2, with D possibly matching TRBD1 (6 bases). Per germline, CDR1 SQVTM and CDR2 ANQGSEA. The ends were cut back, 6 bases at V and 8 bases at J, with 19 bases in the middle. This CDR3 spans 13 amino acids. Here the CDR3 DNA reads TGCAGCGTAATACAGGGCTACGGGGCCGGCTACACCTTC. Translation gives CSVIQGYGAGYTF.

This chain connects TRBV5-8 to TRBJ1-3, with D maybe TRBD1 (6 bases). Germline assignment: CDR1 SGHTS and CDR2 YDEGEE. The CDR3 is made up of 15 amino acids. The ends were cut back, 5 bases at V and 0 bases at J, with 12 bases in the middle. The CDR3 reads CASRITGRSGNTIYF. The CDR3 DNA reads as TGTGCCAGCAGAATTACAGGGCGCTCTGGAAACACCATATATTTT.

V usage is TRBV30 and J usage is TRBJ2-5; D is possibly TRBD1 (6 bases). The germline V and J ends were trimmed by 0 bases and 1 base, with 12 bases remaining between them. The V gene's germline CDR1 is GTSNPN and CDR2 SVGIG (reference sequence). The CDR3 runs to 15 residues. The chain's CDR3 is CAWSVLGGSQETQYF. For the CDR3, the DNA is TGTGCCTGGAGTGTACTAGGGGGATCCCAAGAGACCCAGTACTTC.

The rearrangement links TRBV6-5 to TRBJ1-2, with D tentatively TRBD1 (6 bases). The V end lost 7 bases, the J end lost 7 bases, and 19 bases lay between the germline ends. Germline CDR1 MNHEY, CDR2 SVGAGI. This CDR3 contains 14 residues. The CDR3 DNA follows: TGTGCCAGCACCACCGACGGTAGGGGGTCTGGCTACACCTTC. This gives the protein CASTTDGRGSGYTF.